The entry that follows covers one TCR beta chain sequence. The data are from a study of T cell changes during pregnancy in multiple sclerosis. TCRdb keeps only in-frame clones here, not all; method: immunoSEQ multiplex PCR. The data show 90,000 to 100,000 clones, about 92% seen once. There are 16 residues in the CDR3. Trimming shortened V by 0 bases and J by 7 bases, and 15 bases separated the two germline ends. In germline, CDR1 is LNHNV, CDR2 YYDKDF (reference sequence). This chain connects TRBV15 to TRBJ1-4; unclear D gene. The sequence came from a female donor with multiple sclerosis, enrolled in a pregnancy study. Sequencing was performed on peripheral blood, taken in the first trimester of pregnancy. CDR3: CATSRDIDRAGEKLFF. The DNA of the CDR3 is TGTGCCACCAGCAGAGATATCGATCGAGCTGGTGAAAAACTGTTTTTT.